This TCR beta chain emerged from a study of neurological immune-mediated disorders. Regarding the study as a whole: The study found the most TCR clonal expansion in HTLV-1-associated myelopathy and the least in multiple sclerosis, below healthy controls. CDR3 amino acid sequences found in expanded clones were never shared across subjects, suggesting private repertoires in all groups.

This clonotype was seen repeatedly, ten times or more. What it binds is not known. TCRdb passed the 5' RACE reads through MiXCR, listing each CDR3 protein once. The data show 15,000 to 20,000 distinct CDR3 sequences, about 10% seen once. Between the trimmed V and J ends, which lost 5 bases and 0 bases, there was a span of 13 bases. The CDR3 length is 15 residues. Germline CDR1 is SGHVS and CDR2 is FNYEAQ. What was sequenced was CD8+ T cells from blood. The chain combines TRBV7-6 with TRBJ1-1, with D tentatively TRBD1 (5 bases). This sequence was found in a woman in her forties or fifties in good health. The CDR3 sequence is CASSAQGGMNTEAFF. The CDR3 region has the DNA TGTGCCAGCAGCGCGCAGGGTGGTATGAACACTGAAGCTTTCTTT.